This record looks at one T cell receptor beta chain sequence and its context. This record comes from a study of cytotoxic CD8 clonotypes in ibrutinib-treated CLL. Measured with immunoSEQ multiplex PCR; TCRdb has only the in-frame clones, and not every one. In the table there are roughly 51,000 clones, roughly 50% of which are singletons. Per germline, CDR1 SGHRS and CDR2 YFSETQ. This CDR3 region has 16 residues. V shed 4 bases and J shed 1 base, with 17 bases lying between them. This clonotype was obtained from a human donor with chronic lymphocytic leukemia. This sample comprised PBMCs, obtained after 12 months of ibrutinib treatment. The rearrangement links TRBV5-1 to TRBJ1-1; D gene ambiguous. The CDR3 is CASSQSTLGSNTEAFF. The CDR3 DNA reads TGCGCCAGCAGCCAGTCAACCTTGGGATCGAACACTGAAGCTTTCTTT.